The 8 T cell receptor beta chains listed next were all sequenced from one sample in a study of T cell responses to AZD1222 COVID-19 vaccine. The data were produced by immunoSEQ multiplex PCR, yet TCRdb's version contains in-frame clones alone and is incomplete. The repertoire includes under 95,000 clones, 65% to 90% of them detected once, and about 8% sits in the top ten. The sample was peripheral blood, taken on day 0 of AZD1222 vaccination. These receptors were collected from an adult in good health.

In DNA, the CDR3 is TGTGCCAGCAGTGAAGGACGGTCAGGGGAGCAGTACTTC. Amino acids: CASSEGRSGEQYF. The gene calls are TRBV2 and TRBJ2-7; D perhaps matches TRBD1 (5 bases). This CDR3 spans 13 amino acids. Trimming pared 1 base from V and 7 bases from J, leaving 11 bases between. Germline V gene lookup returns CDR1 SNHLY and CDR2 FYNNEI.

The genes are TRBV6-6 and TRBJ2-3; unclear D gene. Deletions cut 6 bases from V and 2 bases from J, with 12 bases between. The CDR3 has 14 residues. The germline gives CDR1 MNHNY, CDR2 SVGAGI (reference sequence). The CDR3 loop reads CASSSTVPTDTQYF. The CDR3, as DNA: TGTGCCAGCAGCTCCACTGTCCCCACAGATACGCAGTATTTT.

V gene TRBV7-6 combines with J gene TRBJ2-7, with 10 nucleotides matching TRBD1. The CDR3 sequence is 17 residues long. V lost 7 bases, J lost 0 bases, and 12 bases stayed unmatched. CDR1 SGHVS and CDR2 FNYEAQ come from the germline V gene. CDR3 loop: CASTQDRGGGSSYEQYF. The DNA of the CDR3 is TGTGCCAGCACCCAGGACAGGGGGGGTGGGAGCTCCTACGAGCAGTACTTC.

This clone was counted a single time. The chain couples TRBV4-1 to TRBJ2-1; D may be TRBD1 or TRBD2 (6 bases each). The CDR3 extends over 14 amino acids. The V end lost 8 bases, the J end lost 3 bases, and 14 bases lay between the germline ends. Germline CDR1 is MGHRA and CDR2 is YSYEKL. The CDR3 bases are TGCGCCAGCCATCCGGGGGCGGGCTACAATGAGCAGTTCTTC. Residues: CASHPGAGYNEQFF.

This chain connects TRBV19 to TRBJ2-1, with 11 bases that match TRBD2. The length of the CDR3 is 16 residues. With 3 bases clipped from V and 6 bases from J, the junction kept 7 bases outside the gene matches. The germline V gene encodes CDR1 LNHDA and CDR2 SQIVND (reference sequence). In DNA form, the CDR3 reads TGTGCCAGTAGTATCCATAGCGGGAGGGCCCCCAATGAGCAGTTCTTC. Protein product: CASSIHSGRAPNEQFF.

CDR3 sequence reads: CASSLAPTEQFF. The CDR3 coding sequence is TGTGCCAGCAGCCTTGCACCAACTGAGCAGTTCTTC. The chain couples TRBV7-6 to TRBJ2-1; D is unclear. Per the germline V gene, CDR1 is SGHVS and CDR2 is FNYEAQ. V lost 5 bases, J lost 9 bases, and 11 bases lay in between. The length of the CDR3 is 12 residues.

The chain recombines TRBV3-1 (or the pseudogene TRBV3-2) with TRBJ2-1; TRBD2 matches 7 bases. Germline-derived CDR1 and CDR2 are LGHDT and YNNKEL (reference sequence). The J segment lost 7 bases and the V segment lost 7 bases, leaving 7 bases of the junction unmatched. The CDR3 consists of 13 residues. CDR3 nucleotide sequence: TGTGCCAGCACCCCAAGCGGGATGAATGAGCAGTTCTTC. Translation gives CASTPSGMNEQFF.

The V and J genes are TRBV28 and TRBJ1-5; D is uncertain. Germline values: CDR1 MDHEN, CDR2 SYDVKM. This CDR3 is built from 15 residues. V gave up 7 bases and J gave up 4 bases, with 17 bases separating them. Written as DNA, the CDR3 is TGTGCCAGCACCATATCGGCCCGTGGAAATCAGCCCCAGCATTTT. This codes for CASTISARGNQPQHF.